This record covers a single TCR beta chain. Its antigen is unknown. Each CDR3 protein is one row after TCRdb ran MiXCR on the RT-PCR reads. The sample has under 950,000 distinct CDR3 sequences, 21% seen once. This record comes from a study of response to subunit inactivated influenza vaccine. Trimming removed 1 base from V and 7 bases from J; junction bases left unmatched: 9. The CDR3 length is 16 residues. Germline V gene sequence: CDR1 SGHDT, CDR2 YYEEEE. General study results and limits: With each seasonal influenza vaccination, the authors suggested, few new T cells are recruited.

This chain links TRBV5-6 with TRBJ2-1, with TRBD1 identical over 9 bases. This material consisted of PBMCs from blood, taken more than 4 days after vaccination. The receptor was isolated from a man aged 45 to 65 who received an inactivated influenza vaccine. CDR3 DNA: TGTGCCAGCAGCTTGCTAAGACAGGGGGGGATGAATGAGCAGTTCTTC. Amino acids: CASSLLRQGGMNEQFF.